The clone carrying this T cell receptor beta chain was seen a few times. Antigen specificity is unknown. The V and J ends lost 4 bases and 0 bases, in that order; junction bases with no gene match: 7. This CDR3 spans 17 amino acids. From germline, CDR1 is ENHRY and CDR2 SYGVKD. The source of the sample is a study of T cell responses to AZD1222 COVID-19 vaccine. Study at large: Second-dose intervals of approximately 4 or approximately 12 weeks were pooled. Broader study findings: Two AZD1222 administrations were followed by greater Spike-specific TCR breadth and depth. A reported finding is that nearly half of spike-specific TCRs target unmutated variant regions. There were mostly white British donors and more females than males, and clonal diversity was possibly underestimated.

Method: immunoSEQ multiplex PCR; TCRdb's copy keeps in-frame clones and lacks some. The table shows over 100,000 clones, with about 90% occurring only once. The sample was peripheral blood, taken on day 0 of AZD1222 vaccination. The receptor comes from an adult in good health. The chain joins TRBV10-3 to TRBJ2-2; 8 bases are a match to TRBD2. The CDR3: CAISANLAGPNTGELFF. The CDR3, as DNA: TGTGCCATCAGTGCAAATTTAGCGGGACCGAACACCGGGGAGCTGTTTTTT.